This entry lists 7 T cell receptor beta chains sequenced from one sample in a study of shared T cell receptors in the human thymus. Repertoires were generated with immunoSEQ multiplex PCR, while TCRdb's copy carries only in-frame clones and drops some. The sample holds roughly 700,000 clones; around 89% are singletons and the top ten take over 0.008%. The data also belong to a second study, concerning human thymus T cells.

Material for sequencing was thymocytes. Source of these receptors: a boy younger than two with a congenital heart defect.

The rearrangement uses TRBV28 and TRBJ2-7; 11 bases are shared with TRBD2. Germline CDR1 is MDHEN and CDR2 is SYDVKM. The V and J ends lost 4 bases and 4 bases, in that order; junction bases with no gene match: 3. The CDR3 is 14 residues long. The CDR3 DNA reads TGTGCCAGCAGTTCACTAGCGGGAGTTTACGAGCAGTACTTC. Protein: CASSSLAGVYEQYF. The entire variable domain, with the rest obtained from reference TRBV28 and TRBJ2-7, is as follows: DVKVTQSSRYLVKRTGEKVFLECVQDMDHENMFWYRQDPGLGLRLIYFSYDVKMKEKGDIPEGYSVSREKKERFSLILESASTNQTSMYLCASSSLAGVYEQYFGPGTRLTVT.

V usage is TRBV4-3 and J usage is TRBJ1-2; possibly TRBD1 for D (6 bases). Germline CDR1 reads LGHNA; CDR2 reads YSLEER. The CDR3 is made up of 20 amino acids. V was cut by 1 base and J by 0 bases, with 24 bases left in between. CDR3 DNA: TGCGCCAGCAGCCAAGCTCCCCCAGGACAGCTCGCGTCATCTAACTATGGCTACACCTTC. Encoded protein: CASSQAPPGQLASSNYGYTF.

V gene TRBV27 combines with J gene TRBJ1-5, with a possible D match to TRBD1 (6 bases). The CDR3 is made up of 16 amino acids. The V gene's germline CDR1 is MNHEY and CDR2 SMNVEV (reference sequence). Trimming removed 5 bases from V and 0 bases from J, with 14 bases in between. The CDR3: CASSPLRGHSNQPQHF. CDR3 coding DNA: TGTGCCAGCAGTCCCCTCCGGGGACATAGCAATCAGCCCCAGCATTTT.

CDR3 sequence reads: CASSSFPSGRGNEQFF. In DNA, the CDR3 is TGTGCCAGCAGCTCCTTTCCTAGCGGGAGGGGCAATGAGCAGTTCTTC. V and J are TRBV7-9 and TRBJ2-1, with 12 bases aligning to TRBD2. The CDR3 sequence is 16 residues long. V was clipped by 4 bases and J by 6 bases; unmatched bases: 7. Germline CDR1 is SEHNR and CDR2 is FQNEAQ (reference sequence).

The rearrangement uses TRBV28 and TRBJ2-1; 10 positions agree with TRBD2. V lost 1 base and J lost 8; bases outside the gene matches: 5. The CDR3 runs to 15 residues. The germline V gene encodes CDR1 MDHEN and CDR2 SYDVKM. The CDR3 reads CASSLFPSGRHEQFF. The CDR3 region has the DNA TGTGCCAGCAGTTTATTTCCTAGCGGGAGACATGAGCAGTTCTTC.

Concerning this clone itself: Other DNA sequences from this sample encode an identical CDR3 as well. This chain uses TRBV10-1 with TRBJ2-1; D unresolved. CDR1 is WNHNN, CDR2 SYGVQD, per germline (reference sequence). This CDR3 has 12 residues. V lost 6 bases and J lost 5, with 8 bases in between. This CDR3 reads CASSGGDNEQFF. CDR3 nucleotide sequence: TGCGCCAGCAGCGGCGGTGACAATGAGCAGTTCTTC.

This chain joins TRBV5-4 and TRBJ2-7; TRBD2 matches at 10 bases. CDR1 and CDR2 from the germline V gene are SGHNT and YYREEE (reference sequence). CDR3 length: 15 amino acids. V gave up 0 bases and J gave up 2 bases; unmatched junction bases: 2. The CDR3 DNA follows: TGTGCCAGCAGCTTGGAAAGCGGGAGGGCCTACGAGCAGTACTTC. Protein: CASSLESGRAYEQYF.